This TCR beta chain is drawn from a study of response to subunit inactivated influenza vaccine. This CDR3 region has 15 residues. The germline V gene encodes CDR1 DFQATT and CDR2 SNEGSKA (reference sequence). Deletions cut 4 bases from V and 0 bases from J, with 13 bases between. This clonotype was recorded a few times. TCRdb fed the RT-PCR reads into MiXCR, producing one record per CDR3 protein. Here the sample spans 800,000 or so distinct CDR3 sequences, about 20% being singletons. This TCR derives from a man in his fifties who received an inactivated influenza vaccine. The chain uses TRBV20-1 and TRBJ2-1, with D uncertain. This material consisted of PBMCs from blood, taken 4 to 6 days after vaccination. The CDR3 region is CSAKVEPASYNEQFF. CDR3 coding DNA: TGCAGTGCTAAGGTCGAGCCCGCCTCCTACAATGAGCAGTTCTTC.